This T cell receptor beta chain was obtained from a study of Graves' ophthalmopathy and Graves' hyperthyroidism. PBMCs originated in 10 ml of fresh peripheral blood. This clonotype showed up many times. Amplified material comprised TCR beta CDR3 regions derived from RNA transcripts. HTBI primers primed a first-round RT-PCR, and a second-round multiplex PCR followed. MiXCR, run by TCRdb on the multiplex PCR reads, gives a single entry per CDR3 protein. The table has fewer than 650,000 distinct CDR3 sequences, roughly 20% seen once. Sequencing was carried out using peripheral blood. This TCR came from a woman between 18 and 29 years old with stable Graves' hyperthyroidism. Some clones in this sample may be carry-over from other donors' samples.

The CDR3 loop is CASSSTNFKNIQYF. Here the CDR3 DNA reads TGTGCCAGCAGTTCTACTAATTTCAAAAACATTCAGTACTTC. The chain joins TRBV28 to TRBJ2-4; no firm D call. The CDR3 spans 14 residues. Germline values: CDR1 MDHEN, CDR2 SYDVKM. Trimming stripped 4 bases from V and 3 bases from J, with 10 bases between. The whole variable domain, remainder taken from reference TRBV28 and TRBJ2-4, is DVKVTQSSRYLVKRTGEKVFLECVQDMDHENMFWYRQDPGLGLRLIYFSYDVKMKEKGDIPEGYSVSREKKERFSLILESASTNQTSMYLCASSSTNFKNIQYFGAGTRLSVL.